These 32 T cell receptor beta chains share one sample of origin, sequenced in a study of blood T cell repertoires in COVID-19. Method: immunoSEQ multiplex PCR; TCRdb's copy keeps in-frame clones and lacks some. Of 140,000 to 150,000 clones detected, 75% to 90% appear once; the ten largest clones hold approximately 40%. The sequenced sample was peripheral blood. Receptors were obtained from a man aged 50-59 years who had recovered from COVID-19.

The rearrangement links TRBV6-2 or TRBV6-3 to TRBJ1-5, with 7 bases identical to TRBD1. CDR1 is MNHEY, CDR2 SVGEGT, per germline. The CDR3 sequence is 15 residues long. V lost 5 bases and J lost 2; bases outside the gene matches: 6. Here the CDR3 reads CASSKPGGGNQPQHF. CDR3 nucleotides: TGTGCCAGCAGTAAACCAGGGGGAGGCAATCAGCCCCAGCATTTT.

The gene calls are TRBV3-1 (or the pseudogene TRBV3-2) and TRBJ1-1; D not certain. Germline V gene data show CDR1 as LGHDT and CDR2 as YNNKEL (reference sequence). The length of the CDR3 is 13 residues. V was shortened by 2 bases and J by 1 base, with 5 bases between the two germline ends. CDR3 region: CASSQRRNTEAFF. The CDR3 coding sequence is TGTGCCAGCAGCCAAAGGAGGAACACTGAAGCTTTCTTT.

The rearrangement joins TRBV4-1 to TRBJ2-3, with a weak D call TRBD2 (6 bases). The CDR3 is made up of 15 amino acids. Trimming stripped 1 base from V and 0 bases from J, with 8 bases between. CDR1 MGHRA and CDR2 YSYEKL come from the germline V gene. This CDR3 is CASSQAGESTDTQYF. CDR3 DNA sequence: TGCGCCAGCAGCCAAGCGGGAGAGAGCACAGATACGCAGTATTTT.

The CDR3 DNA is TGTGCCAGCAGCTTAGCGAGGGCTAGCGGGCGGAGCTCCTACGAGCAGTACTTC. It encodes CASSLARASGRSSYEQYF. The chain couples TRBV7-8 to TRBJ2-7; 8 positions match TRBD2. Germline CDR1 SGHVS, CDR2 FQNEAQ. CDR3 length: 18 amino acids. V shed 0 bases, J shed 0 bases, and the junction held 10 bases outside the gene matches.

This chain joins TRBV7-9 and TRBJ2-2, with D possibly being TRBD1 (6 bases). The CDR3 length is 15 residues. V lost 6 bases, J lost 4 bases, and 15 bases lay in between. CDR1 is SEHNR and CDR2 is FQNEAQ in the germline V gene (reference sequence). The chain's CDR3 is CASSFQQGVTGELFF. The CDR3 coding sequence is TGTGCCAGCAGTTTCCAACAGGGAGTCACCGGGGAGCTGTTTTTT. The variable domain in full, completed from reference TRBV7-9 and TRBJ2-2, reads DTGVSQNPRHKITKRGQNVTFRCDPISEHNRLYWYRQTLGQGPEFLTYFQNEAQLEKSRLLSDRFSAERPKGSFSTLEIQRTEQGDSAMYLCASSFQQGVTGELFFGEGSRLTVL.

The CDR3 bases are TGTGCCAGCAGAGAGACAGGGGGATTCTATGGCTACACCTTC. Its translation is CASRETGGFYGYTF. This chain connects TRBV2 to TRBJ1-2; 9 nucleotides align to TRBD1. The junction had 6 bases not matched to a gene; V was cut back by 6 bases and J by 4 bases. In germline, CDR1 is SNHLY, CDR2 FYNNEI. This CDR3 contains 14 residues. Variable domain in full (rest from reference TRBV2 and TRBJ1-2): EPEVTQTPSHQVTQMGQEVILRCVPISNHLYFYWYRQILGQKVEFLVSFYNNEISEKSEIFDDQFSVERPDGSNFTLKIRSTKLEDSAMYFCASRETGGFYGYTFGSGTRLTVV.

CDR3 coding DNA: TGTGCCACCAGTCCCACCGATGACATCAATGGCTACACCTTC. This translates into CATSPTDDINGYTF. The chain couples TRBV24-1 to TRBJ1-2; D unclear. The CDR3 is made up of 14 amino acids. Germline V lookup: CDR1 KGHDR, CDR2 SFDVKD. The germline V and J ends were trimmed by 6 bases and 6 bases, with 16 bases remaining between them.

This clone showed up just once. V usage is TRBV29-1 and J usage is TRBJ2-7; TRBD1 might be the D (6 bases). Germline V gives CDR1 SQVTM, CDR2 ANQGSEA. The CDR3 consists of 13 residues. Trimming shortened V by 4 bases and J by 2 bases, and 12 bases separated the two germline ends. DNA of the CDR3: TGCAGCGTTGTTCCCGGGGACACCTACGAGCAGTACTTC. Encoded protein: CSVVPGDTYEQYF.

The CDR3 spells CASSLVGRGNTEAFF. The CDR3 DNA follows: TGCGCCAGCAGCTTGGTTGGACGGGGGAACACTGAAGCTTTCTTT. The V call is TRBV5-1, the J call TRBJ1-1, with no clear D. Germline V gene sequence: CDR1 SGHRS, CDR2 YFSETQ. This CDR3 spans 15 amino acids. The V gene lost 0 bases and the J gene lost 1 base, with 10 bases spanning the gap.

This CDR3 is CARRQVDYGYTF. CDR3 nucleotides: TGTGCCAGGCGACAGGTGGACTATGGCTACACCTTC. The rearrangement links TRBV2 to TRBJ1-2; D may be TRBD1 (6 bases). Per the germline V gene, CDR1 is SNHLY and CDR2 is FYNNEI. The CDR3 sequence is 12 residues long. With 9 bases removed from V and 3 bases from J, the gap between germline ends came to 11 bases.

This chain links TRBV27 with TRBJ1-5, with 9 bases aligning to TRBD1. This CDR3 has 15 residues. The V gene's germline CDR1 is MNHEY and CDR2 SMNVEV (reference sequence). V gave up 1 base and J gave up 7 bases; unmatched junction bases: 5. This CDR3 reads CASSLLGDREQPQHF. The CDR3 DNA sequence: TGTGCCAGCAGTTTATTGGGGGACAGGGAACAGCCCCAGCATTTT.

This clone turned up a few times. The chain carries TRBV7-3 and TRBJ2-3, with 11 nucleotides matching TRBD2. The CDR3 runs 16 residues. The trim removed 5 bases at V and 4 bases at J, leaving 8 bases unmatched. Germline lookup yields CDR1 SGHTA and CDR2 FQGTGA. CDR3 protein: CASSVSGTSGPDTQYF. The CDR3 bases are TGTGCCAGCAGCGTATCCGGGACTAGCGGCCCAGATACGCAGTATTTT. The entire variable domain, with the rest obtained from reference TRBV7-3 and TRBJ2-3, is as follows: GAGVSQTPSNKVTEKGKYVELRCDPISGHTALYWYRQSLGQGPEFLIYFQGTGAADDSGLPNDRFFAVRPEGSVSTLKIQRTERGDSAVYLCASSVSGTSGPDTQYFGPGTRLTVL.

The chain couples TRBV11-3 to TRBJ2-5, with D possibly TRBD1 on 7 matching bases. Germline V CDR1 and CDR2: SGHNT, YENEEA. Trimming stripped 5 bases from V and 4 bases from J, with 14 bases between. The CDR3 spans 14 residues. The CDR3 here is CASSPGGRPETQYF. As DNA, the CDR3 is TGTGCCAGCAGCCCAGGGGGGAGGCCAGAGACCCAGTACTTC.

The genes are TRBV5-1 and TRBJ2-1; weak D call: TRBD1 (6 bases). There are 15 residues in the CDR3. V was trimmed by 0 bases and J by 4 bases, leaving 11 bases between them. Germline CDR1 reads SGHRS; CDR2 reads YFSETQ. Written as DNA, the CDR3 is TGCGCCAGCAGCTTGGCACAAGGGGGTTACAATGAGCAGTTCTTC. Encoded protein: CASSLAQGGYNEQFF.

This clone was counted once. The V gene is TRBV30, the J gene TRBJ1-4; 8 bases agree with TRBD1. The CDR3 has 14 amino acids. Germline CDR1 is GTSNPN and CDR2 is SVGIG (reference sequence). With 1 base clipped from V and 7 bases from J, the junction kept 5 bases outside the gene matches. The DNA of the CDR3 is TGTGCCTGGAGTGGCGTCAGGGGGCTTGAAAAACTGTTTTTT. It specifies CAWSGVRGLEKLFF.

The rearrangement joins TRBV6-5 to TRBJ1-2; D may be TRBD1 (5 bases). Trimming removed 4 bases at V and 4 bases at J, with 13 bases between. Germline V gene lookup returns CDR1 MNHEY and CDR2 SVGAGI. CDR3 length: 14 residues. The CDR3 loop reads CASSSPGTSYGYTF. The DNA of the CDR3 is TGTGCCAGCAGTTCACCAGGGACTAGCTATGGCTACACCTTC.

The V gene is TRBV10-1, the J gene TRBJ2-2; 7 positions agree with TRBD2. Germline values: CDR1 WNHNN, CDR2 SYGVQD (reference sequence). This CDR3 spans 13 amino acids. V dropped 3 bases and J dropped 13; count of bases not matched to a gene: 8. CDR3 sequence reads: CASSETVTSSLFF. In nucleotides, the CDR3 is TGCGCCAGCAGTGAAACCGTGACTAGCTCGCTGTTTTTT.

This clone was seen a handful of times. The J gene is TRBJ1-3, the V gene TRBV3-1 (or the pseudogene TRBV3-2), with D uncertain. The CDR3 is 15 residues long. Germline V gene lookup returns CDR1 LGHDT and CDR2 YNNKEL (reference sequence). Between the trimmed V and J ends, which lost 0 bases and 2 bases, there was a span of 8 bases. The chain's CDR3 is CASSQDRITGNTIYF. The CDR3 region has the DNA TGTGCCAGCAGCCAAGATAGAATAACTGGAAACACCATATATTTT.

The chain employs TRBV7-6 and TRBJ2-4; the match to TRBD2 covers 7 bases. The CDR3 has 18 amino acids. The germline gives CDR1 SGHVS, CDR2 FNYEAQ. V trimming: 5 bases; J trimming: 3 bases; junction bases outside the gene matches: 16. The CDR3 is CASSPLGGPIWGKNIQYF. The CDR3 DNA reads TGTGCCAGCAGCCCCCTGGGAGGGCCGATTTGGGGCAAAAACATTCAGTACTTC.

The genes are TRBV7-9 and TRBJ2-7; TRBD1 aligns across 11 bases. The J segment lost 1 base and the V segment lost 1 base, leaving 0 bases of the junction unmatched. The CDR3 totals 15 residues. The germline V gene encodes CDR1 SEHNR and CDR2 FQNEAQ (reference sequence). CDR3 region: CASSLGDRGSYEQYF. DNA of the CDR3: TGTGCCAGCAGCTTAGGGGACAGGGGGTCCTACGAGCAGTACTTC. The variable domain in full, completed from reference TRBV7-9 and TRBJ2-7, reads DTGVSQNPRHKITKRGQNVTFRCDPISEHNRLYWYRQTLGQGPEFLTYFQNEAQLEKSRLLSDRFSAERPKGSFSTLEIQRTEQGDSAMYLCASSLGDRGSYEQYFGPGTRLTVT.

This clone occurred a few times. The J gene is TRBJ1-1, the V gene TRBV28; D is perhaps TRBD1 (6 bases). Germline V lookup: CDR1 MDHEN, CDR2 SYDVKM. The CDR3 length is 13 residues. V was cut by 2 bases and J by 8 bases, with 12 bases left in between. This CDR3 reads CASSLGGGGEAFF. The CDR3 region has the DNA TGTGCCAGCAGTTTAGGTGGCGGGGGCGAAGCTTTCTTT.

The chain joins TRBV7-2 to TRBJ1-5; weak D call: TRBD1 (6 bases). Between the trimmed V and J ends, which lost 5 bases and 6 bases, there was a span of 23 bases. In germline, CDR1 is SGHTA, CDR2 FQGNSA. CDR3 length: 17 residues. For the CDR3, the DNA is TGTGCCAGCAGCCTCCATTCGGCAGGGGCTTTTGGTCAGCCCCAGCATTTT. Amino acid sequence: CASSLHSAGAFGQPQHF.

This clone turned up a few times. V gene TRBV6-2 or TRBV6-3 combines with J gene TRBJ2-5, with a possible D match to TRBD1 (6 bases). This CDR3 region has 18 residues. The germline CDR1 and CDR2 sequences are MNHEY and SVGEGT. V was clipped by 5 bases and J by 2 bases, with 24 bases between them. For the CDR3, the DNA is TGTGCCAGCAGTACGCCCGTGTGGGACGGGACAAGTCAAGAGACCCAGTACTTC. Translation: CASSTPVWDGTSQETQYF.

The rearrangement joins TRBV6-2 or TRBV6-3 to TRBJ2-1, with 8 bases identical to TRBD1. Unmatched junction bases numbered 8, after V lost 6 bases and J lost 4 bases. This CDR3 comprises 15 residues. The germline CDR1 and CDR2 sequences are MNHEY and SVGEGT. This CDR3 is CASSDRGMGYNEQFF. CDR3 in DNA: TGTGCCAGCAGCGACAGGGGAATGGGGTACAATGAGCAGTTCTTC.

The chain has TRBV7-8 and TRBJ1-6; D perhaps matches TRBD1 (6 bases). The V end was cut by 6 bases, the J end by 11 bases, with 17 bases between. The length of the CDR3 is 14 residues. Germline V gene lookup returns CDR1 SGHVS and CDR2 FQNEAQ. The CDR3 protein is CASRRAEGEAPLHF. DNA for the CDR3: TGTGCCAGCAGACGGGCCGAGGGGGAAGCACCCCTCCACTTT.

This chain joins TRBV7-2 and TRBJ2-5; 13 nucleotides align to TRBD2. CDR1 is SGHTA, CDR2 FQGNSA, per germline. The CDR3 length is 16 residues. The V and J ends lost 5 bases and 9 bases, in that order; junction bases with no gene match: 12. The CDR3 DNA sequence: TGTGCCAGCAGCCCCACTAGCGGGGGGGTTCAAGCGGCCCAGTACTTC. As protein: CASSPTSGGVQAAQYF.

This rearrangement joins TRBV7-9 to TRBJ1-2; 9 nucleotides agree with TRBD1. Germline V gene data show CDR1 as SEHNR and CDR2 as FQNEAQ (reference sequence). V gave up 5 bases and J gave up 6 bases; unmatched junction bases: 4. The CDR3 consists of 13 residues. The CDR3 sequence is CASSLGQGDGYTF. The CDR3 DNA follows: TGTGCCAGCAGCCTGGGACAGGGTGATGGCTACACCTTC.

This chain uses TRBV7-9 with TRBJ2-2; D may be TRBD2 (6 bases). CDR1 and CDR2 (germline): SEHNR, FQNEAQ (reference sequence). CDR3 length: 14 residues. The germline V and J ends were trimmed by 4 bases and 5 bases, with 11 bases remaining between them. CDR3 loop: CASSSQGGTGELFF. The CDR3 bases are TGTGCCAGCAGCTCGCAAGGAGGGACCGGGGAGCTGTTTTTT.

V usage is TRBV28 and J usage is TRBJ1-2, with TRBD1 identical over 7 bases. Per germline, CDR1 MDHEN and CDR2 SYDVKM. The V gene end was trimmed by 3 bases and the J gene end by 1 base; junction bases not matched to a gene: 11. This CDR3 comprises 17 residues. The CDR3 nucleotides read TGTGCCAGCAGTTTGTTTCCTCAGGGGGGTAATAACTATGGCTACACCTTC. Encoded protein: CASSLFPQGGNNYGYTF.

The rearrangement joins TRBV15 to TRBJ2-5; possibly TRBD1 for D (6 bases). V lost 1 base to trimming and J lost 3 bases, with 18 bases between them. This CDR3 region has 17 residues. Germline V gives CDR1 LNHNV, CDR2 YYDKDF (reference sequence). The DNA for the CDR3 is TGTGCCACCAGCAGAGGCCCCGCCAGGGGATCAGAAGAGACCCAGTACTTC. Its translation: CATSRGPARGSEETQYF. The variable domain in full, completed from reference TRBV15 and TRBJ2-5, reads DAMVIQNPRYQVTQFGKPVTLSCSQTLNHNVMYWYQQKSSQAPKLLFHYYDKDFNNEADTPDNFQSRRPNTSFCFLDIRSPGLGDTAMYLCATSRGPARGSEETQYFGPGTRLLVL.

The chain recombines TRBV7-9 with TRBJ1-1; TRBD1 agrees at 8 bases. J lost 5 bases, V lost 4 bases, and 6 bases had no gene match. The CDR3 runs to 14 residues. Germline assignment: CDR1 SEHNR and CDR2 FQNEAQ (reference sequence). In DNA form, the CDR3 reads TGTGCCAGCAGCTATGGACAGGGAGGGACTGAAGCTTTCTTT. It codes for CASSYGQGGTEAFF.

The V gene is TRBV9, the J gene TRBJ2-3, with D possibly TRBD2 on 5 matching bases. CDR1 and CDR2 (germline): SGDLS, YYNGEE. Trimming took off 0 bases at V and 5 bases at J, with 13 bases between the two ends. This CDR3 comprises 15 residues. The CDR3 DNA follows: TGTGCCAGCAGCGTAGGTGGGCTAGCTTTAGATACGCAGTATTTT. It yields the protein CASSVGGLALDTQYF.